The rows below give T cell receptor beta chains drawn from one sample of a study of blood T cell repertoires in COVID-19. The repertoire was sequenced with immunoSEQ multiplex PCR; TCRdb's copy has only in-frame clones and lacks some. The sample records 45,000 to 55,000 clones, almost 80% being singletons. Specimen: PBMCs or T cells enriched from blood (not recorded which). The receptors stem from a woman between 50 and 59 years old with acute COVID-19. Both conserved end residues are part of each CDR3. A D gene is named only where the DNA matches it firmly. The size of a clone is reported for some rows only, either as once, few or many, or as a class for expanded clones.

. | TRBJ1-1 | TRBV7-9 | . | CASSLSLDTEAFF | TGTGCCAGCAGCCTATCCCTTGACACTGAAGCTTTCTTT
. | TRBJ1-3 | TRBV3-1/TRBV3-2 | . | CASSPRRGVLNTIYF | TGTGCCAGCAGCCCCAGACGGGGGGTATTAAACACCATATATTTT
. | TRBJ2-7 | TRBV6-6 | TRBD1 | CASSRTASTGGSSYEQYF | TGTGCCAGCAGCCGAACCGCTTCGACAGGGGGGAGCTCCTACGAGCAGTACTTC
. | TRBJ2-7 | TRBV12-5 | TRBD1 | CASGLAGQAEYGEQYF | TGTGCTAGTGGTTTGGCCGGACAGGCCGAGTACGGGGAGCAGTACTTC
. | TRBJ1-1 | TRBV10-3 | TRBD1 | CATREGAGNTEAFF | TGTGCCACCCGGGAGGGGGCAGGGAACACTGAAGCTTTCTTT
. | TRBJ1-2 | TRBV29-1 | . | CSVERSGSNYGYTF | TGCAGCGTTGAAAGGTCAGGATCTAACTATGGCTACACCTTC
few | TRBJ2-2 | TRBV30 | . | CAWTRGNTGELFF | TGTGCCTGGACGCGGGGGAACACCGGGGAGCTGTTTTTT
. | TRBJ2-5 | TRBV15 | TRBD1 | CATSRDRGAQETQYF | TGTGCCACCAGCAGGGACAGGGGAGCCCAAGAGACCCAGTACTTC
. | TRBJ1-1 | TRBV10-1 | . | CASRATGPNTEAFF | TGCGCCAGCAGGGCTACAGGGCCTAACACTGAAGCTTTCTTT
. | TRBJ1-4 | TRBV5-8 | . | CASSLALGGNEKLFF | TGTGCCAGCAGCTTGGCCCTGGGAGGAAATGAAAAACTGTTTTTT
. | TRBJ2-6 | TRBV11-2 | . | CASSLVLGGFSSGANVLTF | TGTGCCAGCAGCTTAGTTCTTGGGGGCTTCTCCTCTGGGGCCAACGTCCTGACTTTC
few | TRBJ1-6 | TRBV6-1 | . | CASSEHPLKGSSYNSPLHF | TGTGCCAGCAGTGAACACCCACTCAAAGGGAGCTCCTATAATTCACCCCTCCACTTT
few | TRBJ1-3 | TRBV7-9 | . | CASSILQSSGNTIYF | TGTGCCAGCAGCATCCTACAGAGCTCTGGAAACACCATATATTTT
. | TRBJ1-2 | TRBV19 | . | CASSIGPGEIGYTF | TGTGCCAGTAGTATAGGCCCAGGGGAAATTGGCTACACCTTC
. | TRBJ2-7 | TRBV18 | TRBD2 | CASSPSLAGGPHGEQYF | TGTGCCAGCTCACCAAGCCTAGCGGGGGGGCCCCATGGGGAGCAGTACTTC
. | TRBJ1-1 | TRBV11-3 | TRBD1 | CASSLEGRTGEAFF | TGTGCCAGCAGCTTAGAGGGGCGGACAGGAGAAGCTTTCTTT
. | TRBJ1-1 | TRBV18 | . | CASSRPTEGTEAFF | TGTGCCAGCTCACGACCCACGGAGGGCACTGAAGCTTTCTTT
few | TRBJ1-1 | TRBV19 | TRBD1 | CASKSGGNTEAFF | TGTGCCAGTAAGTCAGGGGGGAACACTGAAGCTTTCTTT
. | TRBJ2-5 | TRBV7-7 | TRBD2 | CASSLGTSGQETQYF | TGTGCTAGCAGCTTAGGGACTAGCGGCCAAGAGACCCAGTACTTC
. | TRBJ2-5 | TRBV5-8 | . | CASSDGSWETQYF | TGTGCCAGCAGCGATGGTAGCTGGGAGACCCAGTACTTC
once | TRBJ2-2 | TRBV7-8 | TRBD2 | CASSLGSVAGATGELFF | TGTGCCAGCAGCTTAGGTTCGGTAGCGGGGGCCACCGGGGAGCTGTTTTTT
few | TRBJ1-2 | TRBV5-8 | . | CASSPAGGLSGYTF | TGTGCCAGCAGCCCCGCCGGCGGTTTAAGTGGCTACACCTTC
once | TRBJ1-5 | TRBV6-5 | TRBD1 | CASSYYRGPNQPQHF | TGTGCCAGCAGTTATTACAGGGGGCCCAATCAGCCCCAGCATTTT
few | TRBJ1-5 | TRBV6-5 | TRBD1 | CASSSGQGRSNQPQHF | TGTGCCAGCAGTTCTGGACAGGGAAGAAGCAATCAGCCCCAGCATTTT
once | TRBJ1-1 | TRBV9 | . | CASSPEYNRVLEGHEAFF | TGTGCCAGCAGCCCCGAGTATAACAGGGTGCTGGAAGGCCATGAAGCTTTCTTT
once | TRBJ1-2 | TRBV4-1 | TRBD1 | CASSPIGQGNYGYTF | TGCGCCAGCAGCCCGATAGGACAGGGTAACTATGGCTACACCTTC
. | TRBJ1-3 | TRBV2 | . | CASSLDSRNTIYF | TGTGCCAGCAGCTTGGACAGTAGAAACACCATATATTTT
. | TRBJ1-4 | TRBV7-9 | . | CASSLSEDPNEKLFF | TGTGCCAGCAGCTTATCGGAGGACCCTAATGAAAAACTGTTTTTT
. | TRBJ2-1 | TRBV7-6 | TRBD2 | CASSLSAGTSPRNEQFF | TGTGCCAGCAGCTTATCCGCTGGGACTAGCCCACGTAATGAGCAGTTCTTC
few | TRBJ2-2 | TRBV5-1 | TRBD2 | CASSSRTSGGATNTGELFF | TGCGCCAGCAGCTCCCGGACTAGCGGGGGGGCAACGAACACCGGGGAGCTGTTTTTT
. | TRBJ2-7 | TRBV19 | TRBD2 | CASSIGGGSYEQYF | TGTGCCAGTAGTATCGGCGGGGGCTCCTACGAGCAGTACTTC
. | TRBJ2-3 | TRBV3-1/TRBV3-2 | TRBD2 | CASSQGTSGLYTQYF | TGTGCCAGCAGCCAAGGTACTAGCGGCCTCTATACGCAGTATTTT